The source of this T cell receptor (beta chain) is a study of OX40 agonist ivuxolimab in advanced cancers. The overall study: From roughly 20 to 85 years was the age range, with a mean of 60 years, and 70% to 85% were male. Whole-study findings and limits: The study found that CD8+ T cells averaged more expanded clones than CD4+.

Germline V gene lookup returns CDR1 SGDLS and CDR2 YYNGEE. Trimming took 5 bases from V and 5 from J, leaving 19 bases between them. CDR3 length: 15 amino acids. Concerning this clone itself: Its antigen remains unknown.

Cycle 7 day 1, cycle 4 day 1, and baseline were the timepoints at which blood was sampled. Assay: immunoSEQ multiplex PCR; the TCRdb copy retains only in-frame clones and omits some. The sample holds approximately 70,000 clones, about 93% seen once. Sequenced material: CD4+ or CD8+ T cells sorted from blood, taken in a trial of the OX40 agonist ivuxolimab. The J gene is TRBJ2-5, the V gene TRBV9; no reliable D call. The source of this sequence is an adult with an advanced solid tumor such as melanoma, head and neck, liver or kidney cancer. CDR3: CASSTHNLREETQYF. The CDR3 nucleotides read TGTGCCAGCAGTACCCACAACCTCAGAGAGGAGACCCAGTACTTC. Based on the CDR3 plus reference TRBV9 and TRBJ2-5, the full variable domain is DSGVTQTPKHLITATGQRVTLRCSPRSGDLSVYWYQQSLDQGLQFLIQYYNGEERAKGNILERFSAQQFPDLHSELNLSSLELGDSALYFCASSTHNLREETQYFGPGTRLLVL.